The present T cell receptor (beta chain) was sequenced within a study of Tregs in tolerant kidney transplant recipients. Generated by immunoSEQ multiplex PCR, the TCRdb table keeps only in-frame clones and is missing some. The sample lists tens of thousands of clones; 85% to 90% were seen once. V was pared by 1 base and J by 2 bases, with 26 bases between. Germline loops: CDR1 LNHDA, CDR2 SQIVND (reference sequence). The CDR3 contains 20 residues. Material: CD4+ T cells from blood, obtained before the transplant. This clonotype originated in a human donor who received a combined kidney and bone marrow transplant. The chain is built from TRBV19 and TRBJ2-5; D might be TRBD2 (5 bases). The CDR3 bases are TGTGCCAGTAGTATAGGTTTTGCGACTACCACGGAGGATGATCAAGAGACCCAGTACTTC. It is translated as CASSIGFATTTEDDQETQYF.